This entry concerns a single TCR beta chain. The entry originates in a study of T cell responses to AZD1222 COVID-19 vaccine. Sequencing was performed with immunoSEQ multiplex PCR; in TCRdb, only in-frame clones are kept and a portion is missing. The sample lists about 94,000 clones, approximately 81% seen once, with more than 3.5% in the top ten. The length of the CDR3 is 13 residues. Trimming removed 6 bases from V and 5 bases from J, with 11 bases in between. Per germline, CDR1 MNHNS and CDR2 SASEGT. This specimen consisted of peripheral blood, obtained 28 days after the second AZD1222 dose. The chain recombines TRBV6-1 with TRBJ2-1; no definite D call. This receptor was obtained from an adult who received the AZD1222 COVID-19 vaccine. DNA of the CDR3: TGTGCCAGCAGAAACCCGACGGACAATGAGCAGTTCTTC. Amino acid sequence: CASRNPTDNEQFF.